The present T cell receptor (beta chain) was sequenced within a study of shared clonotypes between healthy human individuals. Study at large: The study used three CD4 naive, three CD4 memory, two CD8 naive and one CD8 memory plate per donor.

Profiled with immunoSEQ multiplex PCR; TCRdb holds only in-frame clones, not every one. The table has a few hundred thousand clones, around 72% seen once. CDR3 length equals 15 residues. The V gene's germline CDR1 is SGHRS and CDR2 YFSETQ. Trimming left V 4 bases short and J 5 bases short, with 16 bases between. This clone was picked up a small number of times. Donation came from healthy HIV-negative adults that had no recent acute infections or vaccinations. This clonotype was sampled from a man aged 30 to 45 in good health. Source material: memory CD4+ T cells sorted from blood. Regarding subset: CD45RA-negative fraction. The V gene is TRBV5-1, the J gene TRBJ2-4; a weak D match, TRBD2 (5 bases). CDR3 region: CASSLRGSIENIQYF. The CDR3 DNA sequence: TGCGCCAGCAGCCTCCGAGGGAGTATTGAAAACATTCAGTACTTC.